This T cell receptor (beta chain) was captured by sequencing in a study of blood T cell repertoires in COVID-19. Study summary: Collection of acute and convalescent COVID-19 samples took place in the United States, Italy and Spain. From T cells, B-cell-depleted T cells, or PBMCs came the material, which was cDNA or gDNA.

Authors' analysis steps: From reference gene primer amplification, estimates of nucleated cell counts were derived. Assay: immunoSEQ multiplex PCR; the TCRdb copy retains only in-frame clones and omits some. D and trimming were read from the DNA, whereas the V and J calls and clone size are those reported in that table. The sample includes hundreds of thousands of clones, about 90% of them seen just once. There are 18 residues in the CDR3. CDR1 and CDR2 (germline): SEHNR, FQNEAQ (reference sequence). V lost 1 base and J 0 bases, leaving 15 bases between the germline ends. Those enrolled in Seattle joined during active infection and were followed longitudinally afterward.

The sample taken for sequencing was peripheral blood. The chain joins TRBV7-9 to TRBJ1-4; D not resolved. This receptor was identified in a woman between 65 and 79 years old with COVID-19, enrolled during active disease. The DNA of the CDR3 is TGTGCCAGCAGCTTAGTTCCGGGAACGACTGCAACTAATGAAAAACTGTTTTTT. Encoded protein: CASSLVPGTTATNEKLFF.